This T cell receptor (beta chain) emerged from a study of T cells after yellow fever vaccination. General study results and limits: Among primary-vaccination clones, most reappeared after the booster, at almost 98% for CD4 and 88% for CD8.

There are 14 residues in the CDR3. Trimming pared 1 base from V and 1 base from J, leaving 10 bases between. CDR1 DFQATT and CDR2 SNEGSKA come from the germline V gene (reference sequence). Comments on this clonotype: Its matching antigen is unknown.

TCRdb reanalysed the 5' RACE reads using MiXCR and keeps one entry per CDR3 protein. The sample contains 360,000 or so distinct CDR3 sequences, roughly 10% of which appear only once. The TCR was taken from a man younger than 30 who received the YFV17D yellow fever vaccine. The sequencing here drew on PBMCs, taken on the day of the first yellow fever vaccination. The chain employs TRBV20-1 and TRBJ1-1, with a tentative D call TRBD1 (5 bases). The CDR3 loop is CSARVGLGNTEAFF. Written as DNA, the CDR3 is TGCAGTGCTAGAGTGGGGCTGGGGAACACTGAAGCTTTCTTT.